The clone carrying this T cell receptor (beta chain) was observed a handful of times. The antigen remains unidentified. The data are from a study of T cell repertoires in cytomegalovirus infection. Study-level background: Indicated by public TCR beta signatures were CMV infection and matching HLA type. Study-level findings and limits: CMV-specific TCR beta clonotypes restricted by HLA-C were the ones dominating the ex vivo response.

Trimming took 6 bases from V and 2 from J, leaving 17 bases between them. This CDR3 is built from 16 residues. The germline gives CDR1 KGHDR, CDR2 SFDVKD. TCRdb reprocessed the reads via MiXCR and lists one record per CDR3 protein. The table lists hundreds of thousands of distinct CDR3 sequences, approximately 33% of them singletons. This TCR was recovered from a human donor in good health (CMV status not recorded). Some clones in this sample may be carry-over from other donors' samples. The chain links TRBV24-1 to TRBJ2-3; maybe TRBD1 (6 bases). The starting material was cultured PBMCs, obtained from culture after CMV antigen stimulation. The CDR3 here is CATSSALDSYTDTQYF. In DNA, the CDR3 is TGTGCCACCAGTTCAGCCCTGGACAGTTACACAGATACGCAGTATTTT.